What follows are 32 T cell receptor beta chains derived from one specimen sequenced in a study of blood T cells in healthy people across ages. Together with a sample-barcoded 5' primer, a J-beta primer mix was included in a second PCR lasting roughly 7 to 11 cycles. TCRdb fed the 5' RACE reads into MiXCR, producing one record per CDR3 protein. In the table there are 650,000 to 700,000 distinct CDR3 sequences, about 32% of which are singletons. Source material: blood. Receptors originate from a woman over 75 in good health.

This clonotype appeared many times. The genes are TRBV5-1 and TRBJ1-1, with no clear D. V was trimmed by 4 bases and J by 3 bases, leaving 13 bases between them. The germline V gene has CDR1 SGHRS and CDR2 YFSETQ. The CDR3 runs 14 residues. Here the CDR3 reads CASSPRSLYTEAFF. CDR3 coding DNA: TGCGCCAGCAGCCCGCGCAGCCTCTACACTGAAGCTTTCTTT.

There are many counts of this clonotype. V usage is TRBV2 and J usage is TRBJ2-5; 7 nucleotides line up with TRBD1. The CDR3 totals 13 residues. The junction had 17 bases not matched to a gene; V was cut back by 9 bases and J by 13 bases. Per germline, CDR1 SNHLY and CDR2 FYNNEI. CDR3 sequence (DNA): TGTGCCAGTGAGGGGGACAGTGCCGTGGTTCTGTACTTC. This encodes CASEGDSAVVLYF.

At least ten counts were recorded for this clonotype. This chain uses TRBV20-1 with TRBJ1-2; D unresolved. The CDR3 spans 14 residues. Germline CDR1 reads DFQATT; CDR2 reads SNEGSKA (reference sequence). Trimming pared 2 bases from V and 0 bases from J, leaving 10 bases between. The CDR3 nucleotides read TGCAGTGCTAGAATGGGTGCCACTAACTATGGCTACACCTTC. It translates to CSARMGATNYGYTF.

This clonotype was counted ten times or more. DNA for the CDR3: TGCGCCAGCAGCTTGGGGTACAACTACGAGCAGTACTTC. Amino acids: CASSLGYNYEQYF. The rearrangement joins TRBV5-1 to TRBJ2-7; no firm D call. This CDR3 is 13 amino acids long. Between the trimmed V and J ends, which lost 0 bases and 3 bases, there was a span of 7 bases. Germline lookup yields CDR1 SGHRS and CDR2 YFSETQ. Looking up the rest from reference TRBV5-1 and TRBJ2-7 gives the full variable domain: KAGVTQTPRYLIKTRGQQVTLSCSPISGHRSVSWYQQTPGQGLQFLFEYFSETQRNKGNFPGRFSGRQFSNSRSEMNVSTLELGDSALYLCASSLGYNYEQYFGPGTRLTVT.

This clonotype was seen ten or more times. V and J are TRBV20-1 and TRBJ2-5; weak D call: TRBD1 (5 bases). CDR3 length: 13 residues. Germline V gives CDR1 DFQATT, CDR2 SNEGSKA (reference sequence). V dropped 4 bases and J dropped 4 bases, with 13 bases sitting between them. The CDR3 here is CSAIFRVLETQYF. In nucleotides, the CDR3 is TGCAGTGCTATCTTCAGGGTGCTAGAGACCCAGTACTTC.

V gene TRBV7-2 combines with J gene TRBJ2-4; the match to TRBD1 covers 7 bases. The CDR3 sequence is 17 residues long. Germline loops: CDR1 SGHTA, CDR2 FQGNSA. The ends lost 5 bases at V and 0 bases at J; junction bases unmatched: 10. CDR3 sequence: CASSPRQGTLAKNIQYF. The CDR3, as DNA: TGTGCCAGCAGCCCCCGACAGGGCACCTTAGCCAAAAACATTCAGTACTTC.

Only one count was recorded for this clonotype. The V gene is TRBV4-3, the J gene TRBJ1-2; TRBD1 is a possible D gene (5 bases). V was cut by 0 bases and J by 9 bases, with 14 bases left in between. Germline V gives CDR1 LGHNA, CDR2 YSLEER. The CDR3 has 14 residues. CDR3 region: CASSQDITGERYTF. The CDR3 DNA reads as TGCGCCAGCAGCCAAGATATAACGGGGGAGCGCTACACCTTC.

The chain carries TRBV6-2 or TRBV6-3 and TRBJ1-5; maybe TRBD1 (5 bases). In germline, CDR1 is MNHEY, CDR2 SVGEGT. The CDR3 runs 16 residues. V was pared by 6 bases and J by 1 base, with 16 bases between. In nucleotides, the CDR3 is TGTGCCAGCAGCAGACCGGGACGGGGAAGCAATCAGCCCCAGCATTTT. It specifies CASSRPGRGSNQPQHF.

Comments on this clonotype: A read error may produce the germline difference seen at one junction end. The gene calls are TRBV9 and TRBJ2-1; 10 nucleotides match TRBD2. The length of the CDR3 is 17 residues. Germline V lookup: CDR1 SGDLS, CDR2 YYNGEE. CDR3 sequence: CANSSSSGGFSYNEQFF. In DNA, the CDR3 is TGTGCCAACAGCTCGTCTAGCGGGGGTTTTTCCTACAATGAGCAGTTCTTC.

The rearrangement uses TRBV9 and TRBJ2-1; 7 bases match TRBD1. TRBJ2-7 matches the DNA end more closely, so the J call is doubtful. CDR1 and CDR2 from the germline V gene are SGDLS and YYNGEE. The CDR3 loop spans 20 amino acids. The CDR3, as DNA: TGTGCCAGCAGCGTAAGGATCCCAACACGGCCCAGGGGGTCCTGGGACGAGCAGTACTTC. Residues: CASSVRIPTRPRGSWDEQYF.

This clonotype was detected ten times or more. V usage is TRBV6-5 and J usage is TRBJ1-1; possible D gene TRBD1, 6 bases. CDR1 is MNHEY, CDR2 SVGAGI, per germline. The ends were cut back, 6 bases at V and 3 bases at J, with 14 bases in the middle. The CDR3 has 14 residues. This chain's CDR3 is CASRTREGDTEAFF. The CDR3 DNA follows: TGTGCCAGCAGAACTCGGGAGGGGGACACTGAAGCTTTCTTT.

This clonotype was recorded once. A much larger clone differs from this one at a single base, so this may be a read error. The chain links TRBV7-2 to TRBJ2-2, with a tentative D call TRBD2 (6 bases). CDR1 and CDR2 (germline): SGHTA, FQGNSA. CDR3 length equals 16 residues. CDR3 coding DNA: TGTGCCGGCAGCCCCCACGGCGGGGCAAACACCGGGGAGCTGTTTTTT. It codes for CAGSPHGGANTGELFF.

The chain uses TRBV5-1 and TRBJ2-3, with 13 bases aligning to TRBD2. The germline gives CDR1 SGHRS, CDR2 YFSETQ. After removal of 3 bases from V and 14 bases from J, the junction contained 18 bases not matched to a gene. There are 17 residues in the CDR3. CDR3 sequence: CASSSGLAGAHTGELYF. CDR3 sequence (DNA): TGCGCCAGCAGCTCCGGACTAGCGGGGGCCCACACCGGGGAGCTGTATTTT.

The genes are TRBV3-1 and TRBJ2-7; the D gene is possibly TRBD2 (5 bases). Germline V gives CDR1 LGHDT, CDR2 YNNKEL (reference sequence). V was cut by 4 bases and J by 0 bases, with 13 bases left in between. This CDR3 region has 15 residues. The CDR3 is CASSRRGDPSYEQYF. The CDR3 DNA follows: TGTGCCAGCAGCCGACGGGGAGATCCCTCCTACGAGCAGTACTTC.

This clonotype has a count of ten or more. V usage is TRBV5-1 and J usage is TRBJ1-1; a weak D match, TRBD1 (5 bases). The germline V gene encodes CDR1 SGHRS and CDR2 YFSETQ. CDR3 length equals 14 residues. Trimming shortened V by 4 bases and J by 6 bases, and 16 bases separated the two germline ends. The CDR3 here is CASSSWGGSAEAFF. CDR3 bases: TGCGCCAGCAGCAGCTGGGGGGGGAGCGCTGAAGCTTTCTTT. Looking up the rest from reference TRBV5-1 and TRBJ1-1 gives the full variable domain: KAGVTQTPRYLIKTRGQQVTLSCSPISGHRSVSWYQQTPGQGLQFLFEYFSETQRNKGNFPGRFSGRQFSNSRSEMNVSTLELGDSALYLCASSSWGGSAEAFFGQGTRLTVV.

About this clonotype: A read error may explain this, as a much larger clone is one base away. The chain recombines TRBV7-9 with TRBJ2-1; 8 bases are shared with TRBD2. Germline-derived CDR1 and CDR2 are SEHNR and FQNEAQ (reference sequence). There are 16 residues in the CDR3. V gave up 2 bases and J gave up 8 bases; unmatched junction bases: 11. CDR3 region: CASSLQRGSDAHEQFF. CDR3 nucleotide sequence: TGTGCCAGCAGCTTACAGCGGGGGAGTGATGCCCATGAGCAGTTCTTC.

This clonotype was counted only a few times. The chain joins TRBV20-1 to TRBJ1-2; 8 bases fit TRBD1. Germline CDR1 is DFQATT and CDR2 is SNEGSKA (reference sequence). The CDR3 loop spans 12 amino acids. The trim removed 5 bases at V and 3 bases at J, leaving 2 bases unmatched. Here the CDR3 reads CSAVQGDYGYTF. In DNA, the CDR3 is TGCAGTGCTGTACAGGGGGACTATGGCTACACCTTC.

This clonotype was recorded a few times. Sequence at one end of the junction differs from germline and may be a read error. The chain combines TRBV7-8 with TRBJ2-3, with 13 bases fitting TRBD2. The CDR3 is 16 amino acids. Per germline, CDR1 SGHVS and CDR2 FQNEAQ. This CDR3 reads CTSSPGTSGVGDTQYF. The CDR3 DNA is TGTACCAGCAGCCCCGGGACTAGCGGGGTCGGAGATACGCAGTATTTT.

This clonotype was detected a few times. A read error is possible here, since a much larger clone lies one base away. This chain joins TRBV7-3 and TRBJ2-6, with a tentative D call TRBD1 (6 bases). CDR1 is SGHTA and CDR2 is FQGTGA in the germline V gene. This CDR3 comprises 15 residues. In nucleotides, the CDR3 is TGTGCCAGCAGCTTAAGAGGGGTGGGGGCCAACGTCCGGACTTTC. It encodes CASSLRGVGANVRTF.

There are a few counts of this clonotype. The V gene is TRBV7-3, the J gene TRBJ2-1; perhaps TRBD2 as D (5 bases). V shed 5 bases and J shed 8 bases, with 22 bases lying between them. This CDR3 spans 16 amino acids. Germline lookup yields CDR1 SGHTA and CDR2 FQGTGA. CDR3 coding DNA: TGTGCCAGCAGCCCGGGAATCCAGGCCGCTAAGGATGAGCAGTTCTTC. Protein product: CASSPGIQAAKDEQFF.

V is TRBV6-5 and J is TRBJ1-1; D is possibly TRBD1 (6 bases). Germline CDR1 and CDR2: MNHEY and SVGAGI. The CDR3 has 14 amino acids. CDR3 bases: TGTGTCGCGGGCCCGGGGGGCGGGAACACTGAAGCTTTCTTT. Translation gives CVAGPGGGNTEAFF.

This clonotype was picked up many times. The chain employs TRBV29-1 and TRBJ2-5; weak D call: TRBD1 (5 bases). This CDR3 spans 13 amino acids. V lost 6 bases and J 0 bases, leaving 11 bases between the germline ends. Germline CDR1 SQVTM, CDR2 ANQGSEA. The CDR3 reads CSVDPGYQETQYF. The CDR3 coding sequence is TGCAGCGTCGATCCAGGGTACCAAGAGACCCAGTACTTC.

The genes are TRBV24-1 and TRBJ2-5; 8 nucleotides agree with TRBD2. CDR1 KGHDR and CDR2 SFDVKD come from the germline V gene. Trimming cost V 0 bases and J 1 base; bases outside gene matches: 3. There are 16 residues in the CDR3. CDR3 DNA sequence: TGTGCCACCAGTGATTTGCACGGGGGGGGCCAAGAGACCCAGTACTTC. Translating it yields CATSDLHGGGQETQYF.

This clonotype was detected many times. V gene TRBV20-1 combines with J gene TRBJ2-4, with D possibly being TRBD1 (6 bases). CDR3 length: 13 residues. CDR1 DFQATT and CDR2 SNEGSKA come from the germline V gene (reference sequence). The germline V and J ends were trimmed by 0 bases and 6 bases, with 9 bases remaining between them. The CDR3 loop is CSAREGAGNIQYF. CDR3 DNA: TGCAGTGCTAGAGAGGGGGCAGGAAACATTCAGTACTTC.

A few counts support this clonotype. The chain is built from TRBV7-3 and TRBJ1-6; possible D gene TRBD1, 5 bases. Trimming left V 5 bases short and J 7 bases short, with 12 bases between. The CDR3 has 14 residues. Germline CDR1 is SGHTA and CDR2 is FQGTGA. CDR3 residues: CASSLGPINSPLHF. In DNA, the CDR3 is TGTGCCAGCAGCCTGGGACCGATAAATTCACCCCTCCACTTT.

This clonotype was seen a few times. The chain couples TRBV3-1 to TRBJ1-5, with D unresolved. Germline V gene data show CDR1 as LGHDT and CDR2 as YNNKEL (reference sequence). The V end lost 4 bases, the J end lost 6 bases, and 16 bases lay between the germline ends. This CDR3 contains 15 residues. The CDR3 is CASSRTHNGGQPQHF. Written as DNA, the CDR3 is TGTGCCAGCAGCCGAACCCACAACGGCGGTCAGCCCCAGCATTTT.

Note on this clonotype: A much larger clone differs by one base, so this may be a read error. V and J are TRBV16 and TRBJ2-3; the D is unclear. The length of the CDR3 is 12 residues. The germline CDR1 and CDR2 sequences are KGHSY and FQNENV. The CDR3 spells CASGQSRFTEYF. The CDR3 DNA is TGTGCCAGCGGCCAATCTAGGTTCACGGAGTATTTT.

This clonotype was detected many times. The genes are TRBV7-2 and TRBJ2-5; D is perhaps TRBD1 (6 bases). Trimming took off 1 base at V and 6 bases at J, with 12 bases between the two ends. The CDR3 consists of 14 residues. Germline values: CDR1 SGHTA, CDR2 FQGNSA. CDR3 residues: CASSLGSTGKTQYF. DNA of the CDR3: TGTGCCAGCAGCTTAGGATCCACAGGGAAGACCCAGTACTTC.

J is TRBJ2-1 and V is TRBV14, with 7 bases that match TRBD1. The ends lost 1 base at V and 8 bases at J; junction bases unmatched: 11. Germline V gene data show CDR1 as SGHDN and CDR2 as FVKESK. The CDR3 contains 16 residues. The CDR3 sequence is CASSQAGTEVWDEQFF. CDR3 nucleotides: TGTGCCAGCAGCCAAGCCGGGACAGAGGTTTGGGATGAGCAGTTCTTC.

As regards this clonotype: Given a much more abundant clone one base away, this may be a read error. Here the CDR3 omits its conserved ending phenylalanine or tryptophan, so a read error is the likely source. The chain employs TRBV20-1 and TRBJ2-3; either TRBD1 or TRBD2 may supply D (6 bases each). V lost 3 bases to trimming and J lost 4 bases, with 11 bases between them. The CDR3 consists of 13 residues. CDR1 is DFQATT and CDR2 is SNEGSKA in the germline V gene (reference sequence). For the CDR3, the DNA is TGCAGTGCTAGCCCGGGGGCGGCAGATACGCAGTATTTG. It encodes CSASPGAADTQYL.

This clonotype was counted many times. V gene TRBV5-1 combines with J gene TRBJ2-1; 10 bases align to TRBD2. J lost 2 bases, V lost 4 bases, and 6 bases had no gene match. Germline CDR1 reads SGHRS; CDR2 reads YFSETQ. CDR3 length: 16 residues. The CDR3 loop is CASSPALAGAYNEQFF. The CDR3 coding sequence is TGCGCCAGCAGCCCTGCTCTAGCGGGGGCCTACAATGAGCAGTTCTTC. The variable domain in full, completed from reference TRBV5-1 and TRBJ2-1, reads KAGVTQTPRYLIKTRGQQVTLSCSPISGHRSVSWYQQTPGQGLQFLFEYFSETQRNKGNFPGRFSGRQFSNSRSEMNVSTLELGDSALYLCASSPALAGAYNEQFFGPGTRLTVL.

To note about this clonotype: This may be a read error: a much more frequent sequence differs by one nucleotide. This chain connects TRBV7-2 to TRBJ2-1, with 10 bases that match TRBD1. This CDR3 spans 15 amino acids. Trimming removed 6 bases from V and 8 bases from J; junction bases left unmatched: 10. Germline loops: CDR1 SGHTA, CDR2 FQGNSA. This CDR3 reads CASSAGTGVRDEQFF. CDR3 DNA: TGTGCCAGCAGTGCCGGGACAGGGGTTAGGGATGAGCAGTTCTTC.